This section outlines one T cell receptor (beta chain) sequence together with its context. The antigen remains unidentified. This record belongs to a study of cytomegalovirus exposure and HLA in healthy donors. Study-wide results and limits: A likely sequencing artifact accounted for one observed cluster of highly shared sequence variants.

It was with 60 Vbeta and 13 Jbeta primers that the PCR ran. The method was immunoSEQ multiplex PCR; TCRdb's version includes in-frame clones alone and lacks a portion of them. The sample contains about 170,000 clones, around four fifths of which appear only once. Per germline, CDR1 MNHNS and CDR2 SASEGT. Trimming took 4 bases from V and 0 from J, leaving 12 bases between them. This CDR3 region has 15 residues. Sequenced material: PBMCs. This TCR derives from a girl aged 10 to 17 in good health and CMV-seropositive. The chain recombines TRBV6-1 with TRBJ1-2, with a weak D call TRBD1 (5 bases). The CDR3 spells CASSVGGGANYGYTF. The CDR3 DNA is TGTGCCAGCAGTGTCGGCGGGGGAGCTAACTATGGCTACACCTTC.